Many counts were recorded for the clone carrying this T cell receptor (beta chain). Its antigen remains unidentified. Per the authors' pipeline: Ranging from roughly 23,224 to 700,000, TCR counts per sample had a median value of around 94,000. One entry per CDR3 protein, called by TCRdb with MiXCR from the RACE reads. Clone size and V and J calls follow TCRdb, not the original study. Of some 50,000 distinct CDR3 sequences in the sample, over 7.5% were seen once. Time point of the sample: patch test 1, 2 weeks after DPC sensitization. The sample's treatment: therapeutic diphenylcyclopropenone sensitization with weekly scalp DPC. Staff drew blood before applying each patch test. This entry comes from a study of human T cells and chemical hapten exposure. General study points: Large CDR3 similarity clusters arose significantly more often from expanded TCRs than from controls.

J gave up 6 bases and V 2 bases, and 7 bases lay outside the gene matches. The CDR3 length is 16 residues. CDR1 LNHNV and CDR2 YYDKDF come from the germline V gene (reference sequence). This rearrangement joins TRBV15 to TRBJ2-3, with TRBD2 matching 11 bases. The sequence was collected from a woman between 35 and 50 years old with alopecia areata. Some clones in this sample may be carry-over from other donors' samples. Material: whole blood, obtained in connection with sensitization to the hapten diphenylcyclopropenone (DPC). The CDR3 coding sequence is TGTGCCACCAGCAGACTAGCGGGGGGCTCCAGGGATACGCAGTATTTT. Protein sequence: CATSRLAGGSRDTQYF.